Below are 5 T cell receptor beta chains sequenced from a single sample in a study of response to subunit inactivated influenza vaccine. Each CDR3 protein gets one entry after TCRdb re-called the RT-PCR reads with MiXCR. Among about 540,000 distinct CDR3 sequences, approximately 24% were seen once, and the ten largest hold about 2.8%. In addition, the sample was reused for a study of T cells expressing NK-cell markers. That paper states: cDNA encoding TCR beta was synthesized via 5'RACE template switching incorporating UMIs.

Sequenced here: CD4+ T cells sorted from PBMCs, sampled about 11 days after vaccination. The receptors shown here come from a man aged 45-65 years who received an inactivated influenza vaccine.

This clonotype came up a few times. The chain has TRBV12-3 or TRBV12-4 and TRBJ1-3, with a weak D call TRBD1 (6 bases). V dropped 1 base and J dropped 4 bases, with 8 bases sitting between them. This CDR3 has 14 amino acids. The CDR3 DNA is TGTGCCAGCAGTTTAGACAGGGCCGGAAACACCATATATTTT. Protein product: CASSLDRAGNTIYF.

The chain combines TRBV6-1 with TRBJ2-2, with TRBD1 as a possible D gene (6 bases). The CDR3 extends over 16 amino acids. Between the trimmed V and J ends, which lost 1 base and 5 bases, there was a span of 14 bases. CDR1 is MNHNS and CDR2 is SASEGT in the germline V gene. CDR3 sequence (DNA): TGTGCCAGCAGTGAAGGTTCAGGGGTGGTAACCGGGGAGCTGTTTTTT. Amino acids: CASSEGSGVVTGELFF.

The genes are TRBV7-2 and TRBJ2-7, with 7 nucleotides matching TRBD1. CDR1 SGHTA and CDR2 FQGNSA come from the germline V gene. V lost 5 bases, J lost 4 bases, and 8 bases stayed unmatched. The CDR3 has 14 amino acids. The CDR3 is CASSIDRESYEQYF. CDR3 DNA sequence: TGTGCCAGCAGCATAGACAGGGAGTCGTACGAGCAGTACTTC.

V and J are TRBV7-2 and TRBJ2-7, with D maybe TRBD2 (6 bases). The germline V gene encodes CDR1 SGHTA and CDR2 FQGNSA. V dropped 3 bases and J dropped 0 bases, with 15 bases sitting between them. The CDR3 length is 16 residues. The CDR3 reads CASSLTGLPSSYEQYF. The CDR3 DNA reads as TGTGCCAGCAGCTTGACGGGACTTCCGAGCTCCTACGAGCAGTACTTC.

This clonotype has a handful of counts. This chain uses TRBV7-9 with TRBJ2-7, with 8 bases fitting TRBD1. CDR3 length: 14 residues. V lost 10 bases and J lost 5; bases outside the gene matches: 13. Germline lookup yields CDR1 SEHNR and CDR2 FQNEAQ (reference sequence). The CDR3 DNA sequence: TGTGCCATCGGGCCGGGACAGGCAAGAAACGAGCAGTACTTC. Translating gives CAIGPGQARNEQYF.